This TCR beta chain was obtained from a study of beta chain features in type 1 diabetes. General study results and limits: VDJ junctions from type 1 diabetes patients carried fewer insertions and larger deletions. cDNA-based sequencing might over-represent cells highly expressing TCR. Within each of all four CD4+ subsets, Type 1 diabetes patients had TCRB CDR3s that were moderately but significantly shorter.

What was sequenced were expressed TCRB transcripts, since all of the isolated RNA had been reverse transcribed. Data came from immunoSEQ multiplex PCR; TCRdb stores just in-frame clones and leaves some out. Found here are under 350,000 clones, approximately 14% of them singletons; the top ten hold about 0.015%. This clone was detected a few times. Its antigen is unidentified. The single heparinised draw taken from each donor contained about 100 mL of blood on average. Between the trimmed V and J ends, which lost 11 bases and 2 bases, there was a span of 21 bases. Germline V gene lookup returns CDR1 SEHNR and CDR2 FQNEAQ (reference sequence). This CDR3 is built from 16 residues.

This receptor was obtained from a man younger than 45 with type 1 diabetes. V gene TRBV7-9 combines with J gene TRBJ2-2, with TRBD1 as a possible D gene (5 bases). The sequencing input was naive CD4+ T cells from blood. CDR3 nucleotides: TGTGCCGTTGATCTCGCGGCAGGGCGAAACACCGGGGAGCTGTTTTTT. The encoded protein is CAVDLAAGRNTGELFF.